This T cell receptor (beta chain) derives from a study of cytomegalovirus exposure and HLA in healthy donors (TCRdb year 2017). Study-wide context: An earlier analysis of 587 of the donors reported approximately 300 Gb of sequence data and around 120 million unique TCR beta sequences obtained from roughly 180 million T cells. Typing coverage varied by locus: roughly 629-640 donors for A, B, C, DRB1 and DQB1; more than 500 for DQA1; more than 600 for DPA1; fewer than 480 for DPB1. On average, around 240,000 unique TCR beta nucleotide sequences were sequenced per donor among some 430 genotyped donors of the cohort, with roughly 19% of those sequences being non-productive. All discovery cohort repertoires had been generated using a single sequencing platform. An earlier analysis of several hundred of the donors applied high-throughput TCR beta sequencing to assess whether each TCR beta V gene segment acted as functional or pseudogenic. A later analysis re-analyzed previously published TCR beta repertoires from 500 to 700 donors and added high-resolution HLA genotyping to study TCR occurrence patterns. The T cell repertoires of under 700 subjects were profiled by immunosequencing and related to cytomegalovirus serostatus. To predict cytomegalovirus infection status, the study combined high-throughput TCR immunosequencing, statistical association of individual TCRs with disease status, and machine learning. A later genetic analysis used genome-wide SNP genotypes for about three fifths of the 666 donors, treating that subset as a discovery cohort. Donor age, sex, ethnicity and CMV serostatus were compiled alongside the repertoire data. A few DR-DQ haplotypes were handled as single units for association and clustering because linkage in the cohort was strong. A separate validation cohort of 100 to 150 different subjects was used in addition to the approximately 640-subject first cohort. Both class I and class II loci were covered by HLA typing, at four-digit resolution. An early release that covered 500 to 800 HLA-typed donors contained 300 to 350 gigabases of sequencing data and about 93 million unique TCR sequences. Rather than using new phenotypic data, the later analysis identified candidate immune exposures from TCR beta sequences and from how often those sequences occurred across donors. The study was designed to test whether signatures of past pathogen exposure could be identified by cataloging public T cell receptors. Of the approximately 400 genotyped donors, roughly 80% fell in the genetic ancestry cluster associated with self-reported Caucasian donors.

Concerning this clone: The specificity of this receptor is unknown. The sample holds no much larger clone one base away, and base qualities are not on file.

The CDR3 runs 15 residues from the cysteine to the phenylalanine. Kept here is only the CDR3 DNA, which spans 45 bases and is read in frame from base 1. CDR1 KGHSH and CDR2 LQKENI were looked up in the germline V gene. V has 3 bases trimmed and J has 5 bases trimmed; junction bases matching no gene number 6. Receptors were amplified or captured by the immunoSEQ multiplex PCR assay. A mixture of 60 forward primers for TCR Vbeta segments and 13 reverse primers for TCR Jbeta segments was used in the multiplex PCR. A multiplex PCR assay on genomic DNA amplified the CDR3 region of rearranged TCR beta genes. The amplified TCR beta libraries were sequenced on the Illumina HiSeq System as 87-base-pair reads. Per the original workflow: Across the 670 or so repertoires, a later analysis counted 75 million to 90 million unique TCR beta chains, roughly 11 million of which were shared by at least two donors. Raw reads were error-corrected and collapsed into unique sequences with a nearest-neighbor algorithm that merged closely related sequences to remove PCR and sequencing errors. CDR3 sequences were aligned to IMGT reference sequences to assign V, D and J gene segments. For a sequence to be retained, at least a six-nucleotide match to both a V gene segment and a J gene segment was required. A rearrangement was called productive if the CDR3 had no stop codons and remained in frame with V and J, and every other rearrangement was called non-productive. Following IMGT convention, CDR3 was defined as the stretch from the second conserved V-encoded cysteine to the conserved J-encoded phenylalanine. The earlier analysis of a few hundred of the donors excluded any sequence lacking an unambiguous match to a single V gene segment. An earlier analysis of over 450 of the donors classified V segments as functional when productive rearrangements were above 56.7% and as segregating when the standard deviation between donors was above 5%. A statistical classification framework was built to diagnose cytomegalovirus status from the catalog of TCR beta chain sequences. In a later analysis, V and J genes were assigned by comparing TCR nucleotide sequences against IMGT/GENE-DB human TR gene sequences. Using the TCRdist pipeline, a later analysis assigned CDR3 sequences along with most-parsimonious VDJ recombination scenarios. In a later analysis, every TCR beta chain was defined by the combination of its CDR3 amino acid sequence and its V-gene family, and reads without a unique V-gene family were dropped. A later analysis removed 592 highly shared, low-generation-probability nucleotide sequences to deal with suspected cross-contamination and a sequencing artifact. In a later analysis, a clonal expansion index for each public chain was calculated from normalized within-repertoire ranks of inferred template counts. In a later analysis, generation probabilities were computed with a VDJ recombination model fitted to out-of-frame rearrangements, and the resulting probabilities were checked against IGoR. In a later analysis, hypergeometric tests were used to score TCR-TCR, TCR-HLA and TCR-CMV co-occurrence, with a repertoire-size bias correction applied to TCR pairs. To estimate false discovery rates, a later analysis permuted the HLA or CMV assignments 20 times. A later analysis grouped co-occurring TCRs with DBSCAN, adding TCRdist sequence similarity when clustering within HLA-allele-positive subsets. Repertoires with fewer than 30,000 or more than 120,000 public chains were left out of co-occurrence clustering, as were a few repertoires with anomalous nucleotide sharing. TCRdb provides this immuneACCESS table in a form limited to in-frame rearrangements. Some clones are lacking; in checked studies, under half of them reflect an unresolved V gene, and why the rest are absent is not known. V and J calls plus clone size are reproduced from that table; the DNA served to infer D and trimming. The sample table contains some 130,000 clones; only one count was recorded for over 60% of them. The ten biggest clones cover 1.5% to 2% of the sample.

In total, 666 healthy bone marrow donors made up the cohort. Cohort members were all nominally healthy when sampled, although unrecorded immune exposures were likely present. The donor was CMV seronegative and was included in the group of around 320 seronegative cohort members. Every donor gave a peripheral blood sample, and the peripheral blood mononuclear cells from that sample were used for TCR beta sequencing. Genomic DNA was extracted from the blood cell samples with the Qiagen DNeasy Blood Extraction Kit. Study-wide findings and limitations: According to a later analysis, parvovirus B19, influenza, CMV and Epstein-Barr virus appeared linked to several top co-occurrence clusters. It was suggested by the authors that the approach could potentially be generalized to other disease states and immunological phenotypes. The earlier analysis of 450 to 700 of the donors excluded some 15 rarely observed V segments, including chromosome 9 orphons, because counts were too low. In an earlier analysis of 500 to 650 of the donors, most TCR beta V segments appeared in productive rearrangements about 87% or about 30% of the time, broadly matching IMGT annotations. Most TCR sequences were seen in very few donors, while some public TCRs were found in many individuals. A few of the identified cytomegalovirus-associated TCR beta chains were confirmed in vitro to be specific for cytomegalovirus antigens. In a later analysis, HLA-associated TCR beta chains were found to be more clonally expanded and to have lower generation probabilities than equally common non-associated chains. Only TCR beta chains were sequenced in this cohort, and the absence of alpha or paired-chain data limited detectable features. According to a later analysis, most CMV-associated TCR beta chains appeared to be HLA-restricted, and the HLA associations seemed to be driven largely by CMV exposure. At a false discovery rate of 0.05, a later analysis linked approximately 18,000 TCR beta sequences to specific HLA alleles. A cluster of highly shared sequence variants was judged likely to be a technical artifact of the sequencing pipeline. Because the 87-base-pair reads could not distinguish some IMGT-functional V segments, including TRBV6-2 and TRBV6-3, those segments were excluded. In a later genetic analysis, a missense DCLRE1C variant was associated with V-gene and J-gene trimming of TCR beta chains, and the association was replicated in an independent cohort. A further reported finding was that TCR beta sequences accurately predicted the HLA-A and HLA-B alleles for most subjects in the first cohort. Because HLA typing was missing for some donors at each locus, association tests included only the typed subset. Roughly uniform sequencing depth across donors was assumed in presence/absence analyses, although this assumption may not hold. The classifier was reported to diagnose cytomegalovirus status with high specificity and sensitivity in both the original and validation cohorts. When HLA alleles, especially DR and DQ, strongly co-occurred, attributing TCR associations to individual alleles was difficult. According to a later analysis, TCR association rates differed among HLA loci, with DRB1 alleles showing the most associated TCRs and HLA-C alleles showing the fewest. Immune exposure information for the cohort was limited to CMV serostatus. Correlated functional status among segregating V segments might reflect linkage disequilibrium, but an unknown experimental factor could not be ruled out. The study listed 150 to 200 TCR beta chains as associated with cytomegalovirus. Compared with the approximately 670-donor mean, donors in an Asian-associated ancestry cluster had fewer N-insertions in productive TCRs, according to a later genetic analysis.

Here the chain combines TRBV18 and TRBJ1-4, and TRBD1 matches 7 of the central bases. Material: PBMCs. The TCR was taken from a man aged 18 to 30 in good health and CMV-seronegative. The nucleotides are TGTGCCAGCTCACCGCTAACAGGGGAAAATGAAAAACTGTTTTTT. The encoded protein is CASSPLTGENEKLFF. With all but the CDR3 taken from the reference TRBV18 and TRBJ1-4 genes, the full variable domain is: NAGVMQNPRHLVRRRGQEARLRCSPMKGHSHVYWYRQLPEEGLKFMVYLQKENIIDESGMPKERFSAEFPKEGPSILRIQQVVRGDSAAYFCASSPLTGENEKLFFGSGTQLSVL.